A single T cell receptor (beta chain) is shown here with its context. As yet, its antigen is unknown. This sample is part of a study of OX40 agonist ivuxolimab in advanced cancers. General study points: Both CD4+ and CD8+ T cell populations in blood had undergone clonal expansion by week 6 at 0.1 to 3.0 mg/kg.

This CDR3 contains 13 residues. Trimming removed 5 bases at V and 10 bases at J, with 15 bases between. Germline CDR1 and CDR2: LNHDA and SQIVND (reference sequence). The method was immunoSEQ multiplex PCR; TCRdb's version includes in-frame clones alone and lacks a portion of them. There are 25,000 to 40,000 clones in the sample; around 87% occur only once, and 25% lies in the top ten. J is TRBJ2-1 and V is TRBV19; TRBD2 is a possible D gene (5 bases). The TCR sequence derives from an adult with an advanced solid tumor such as melanoma, head and neck, liver or kidney cancer. The sequences come from CD4+ or CD8+ T cells sorted from blood, collected in a trial of the OX40 agonist ivuxolimab. The CDR3 sequence is CASSPQRKTEQFF. The CDR3 DNA reads TGTGCCAGTAGTCCCCAGCGGAAGACCGAGCAGTTCTTC. The full variable domain, with the rest looked up from reference TRBV19 and TRBJ2-1, is DGGITQSPKYLFRKEGQNVTLSCEQNLNHDAMYWYRQDPGQGLRLIYYSQIVNDFQKGDIAEGYSVSREKKESFPLTVTSAQKNPTAFYLCASSPQRKTEQFFGPGTRLTVL.